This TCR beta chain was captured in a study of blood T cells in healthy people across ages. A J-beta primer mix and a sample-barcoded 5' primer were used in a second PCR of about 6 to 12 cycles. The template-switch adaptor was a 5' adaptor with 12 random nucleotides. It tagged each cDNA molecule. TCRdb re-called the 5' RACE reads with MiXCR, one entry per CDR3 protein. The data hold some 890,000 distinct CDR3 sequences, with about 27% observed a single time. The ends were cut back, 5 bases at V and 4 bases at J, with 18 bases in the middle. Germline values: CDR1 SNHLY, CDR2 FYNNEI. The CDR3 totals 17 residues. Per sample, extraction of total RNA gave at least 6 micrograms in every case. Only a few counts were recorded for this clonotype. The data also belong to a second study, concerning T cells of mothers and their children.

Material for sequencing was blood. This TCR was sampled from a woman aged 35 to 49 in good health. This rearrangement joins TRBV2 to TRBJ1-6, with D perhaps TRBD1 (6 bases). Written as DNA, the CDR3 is TGTGCCAGCAGTCCGAAAGCCCCGGGACATTATAATTCACCCCTCCACTTT. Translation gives CASSPKAPGHYNSPLHF.